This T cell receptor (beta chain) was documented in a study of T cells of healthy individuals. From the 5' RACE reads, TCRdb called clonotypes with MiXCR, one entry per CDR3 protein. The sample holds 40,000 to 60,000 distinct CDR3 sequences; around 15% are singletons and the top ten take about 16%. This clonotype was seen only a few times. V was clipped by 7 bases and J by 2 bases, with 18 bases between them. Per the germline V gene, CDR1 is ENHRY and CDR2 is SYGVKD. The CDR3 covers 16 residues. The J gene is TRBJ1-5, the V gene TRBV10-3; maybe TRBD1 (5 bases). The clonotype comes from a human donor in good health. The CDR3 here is CAIKSADGGGNQPQHF. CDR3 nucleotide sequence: TGTGCCATCAAGAGCGCGGATGGGGGAGGCAATCAGCCCCAGCATTTT.